The TCR beta chain described here comes from a study of blood T cell repertoires in COVID-19. The assay was immunoSEQ multiplex PCR, and TCRdb's table has in-frame clones only and misses some. This sample carries approximately 500,000 clones, 70% to 90% of them seen once, and the ten largest clones take roughly 3.2%. CDR3 length equals 15 residues. The V segment lost 4 bases and the J segment 6 bases; nucleotides outside the gene matches: 9. Per germline, CDR1 SGDLS and CDR2 YYNGEE. The rearrangement links TRBV9 to TRBJ2-5; TRBD2 matches 10 bases. Specimen: peripheral blood. This TCR was recovered from a human donor in a cohort sampled during active COVID-19. This CDR3 is CASSSSLAGVQTQYF. The CDR3 DNA follows: TGTGCCAGCAGCTCTTCCCTAGCGGGAGTCCAGACCCAGTACTTC.